The T cell receptor beta chain under discussion was sequenced for a study of response to subunit inactivated influenza vaccine. The ends were cut back, 6 bases at V and 2 bases at J, with 12 bases in the middle. The germline V gene has CDR1 SGHTA and CDR2 FQGNSA. The CDR3 sequence is 14 residues long. Overall study findings and caveats: Authors suggested few new T cells are recruited by each seasonal influenza vaccination.

As regards this clonotype: Its matching antigen is unknown.

TCRdb re-called the RT-PCR reads through MiXCR, storing one row per CDR3 protein. Here the sample spans hundreds of thousands of distinct CDR3 sequences, about 12% being singletons. This clonotype was sampled from a man over 45 who received an inactivated influenza vaccine. Source: PBMCs from blood, taken on the day of vaccination. The J gene is TRBJ2-3, the V gene TRBV7-2, with a possible D match to TRBD2 (6 bases). CDR3 sequence: CASRGGVLTDTQYF. CDR3 nucleotide sequence: TGTGCCAGCAGGGGGGGTGTCCTCACAGATACGCAGTATTTT.